The 10 T cell receptor beta chains presented below share a single source sample, sequenced in a study of metastatic and nonmetastatic thyroid tumors. Thyroid surgery had not been preceded by any treatment in any patient. TCRdb re-analyzed the PCR reads using MiXCR. The table records 20,000 or so clones, over 30% of them present only once. The sample consisted of blood. The receptors stem from a female donor with papillary thyroid cancer or a benign thyroid nodule (not recorded which). Some clones in this sample may be carry-over from other donors' samples.

This clone came up many times. This sequence joins TRBV10-3 and TRBJ2-1, with a weak D call TRBD1 (6 bases). From germline, CDR1 is ENHRY and CDR2 SYGVKD. The CDR3 contains 16 residues. The ends were cut back, 2 bases at V and 2 bases at J, with 13 bases in the middle. CDR3 protein: CAISELDSGAYNEQFF. CDR3 nucleotides: TGTGCCATCAGTGAGCTGGACAGCGGAGCCTACAATGAGCAGTTCTTC.

In its sample, this clone ranks as medium-sized. This rearrangement joins TRBV18 to TRBJ2-1; D is ambiguous. The CDR3 is 14 residues long. Germline values: CDR1 KGHSH, CDR2 LQKENI. V lost 0 bases and J lost 8, with 11 bases in between. CDR3 sequence (DNA): TGTGCCAGCTCACCACCGTCCAGACGGGATGAGCAGTTCTTC. It is translated as CASSPPSRRDEQFF.

Only a few counts were recorded for this clone. The rearrangement joins TRBV28 to TRBJ1-5; no firm D call. Trimming took off 3 bases at V and 0 bases at J, with 9 bases between the two ends. The CDR3 covers 15 residues. Germline CDR1 and CDR2: MDHEN and SYDVKM. The DNA of the CDR3 is TGTGCCAGCAGTTTTCGGAGCAGTAGCAATCAGCCCCAGCATTTT. This translates into CASSFRSSSNQPQHF.

A word on this clone: The junction departs from germline at one end; a sequencing error may be responsible. The rearrangement uses TRBV6-1 and TRBJ2-7; D remains ambiguous. The CDR3 contains 13 residues. Per germline, CDR1 MNHNS and CDR2 SASEGT. The CDR3 sequence is CASSEWLSNEQYF. The CDR3 DNA reads as TGTGCCAGCAGTGAGTGGCTCTCCAACGAGCAGTACTTC.

This clone was seen a single time. V usage is TRBV4-2 and J usage is TRBJ2-1; D possibly uses TRBD1 or TRBD2 (5 bases each). The CDR3 contains 15 residues. Germline values: CDR1 LGHNA, CDR2 YNFKEQ. Trimming shortened V by 0 bases and J by 4 bases, and 10 bases separated the two germline ends. In DNA, the CDR3 is TGTGCCAGCAGCCAAGATGGGACGGCGTACAATGAGCAGTTCTTC. Translating gives CASSQDGTAYNEQFF.

This clone was seen many times. The sample contains more than one DNA sequence encoding this CDR3. V gene TRBV9 combines with J gene TRBJ2-5; 7 bases align to TRBD1. CDR1 and CDR2 (germline): SGDLS, YYNGEE. The V gene end was trimmed by 0 bases and the J gene end by 0 bases; junction bases not matched to a gene: 2. This CDR3 comprises 15 residues. DNA for the CDR3: TGTGCCAGCAGCGTAGCCGACAGGGACCAAGAGACCCAGTACTTC. The encoded protein is CASSVADRDQETQYF.

This clone has at least ten counts. The V and J genes are TRBV7-3 and TRBJ2-1; 7 bases line up with TRBD2. J gave up 6 bases and V 1 base, and 3 bases lay outside the gene matches. The CDR3 loop spans 14 amino acids. The V gene's germline CDR1 is SGHTA and CDR2 FQGTGA. This CDR3 is CASSLNPSGNEQFF. The DNA for the CDR3 is TGTGCCAGCAGCTTAAACCCTAGCGGCAATGAGCAGTTCTTC.

This clone was recorded at least ten times. This rearrangement joins TRBV12-3 or TRBV12-4 to TRBJ1-4, with D unresolved. V was clipped by 4 bases and J by 10 bases, with 10 bases between them. The CDR3 extends over 12 amino acids. CDR3 sequence (DNA): TGTGCCAGCAGTTCCCGGGTCCCAAAACTGTTTTTT. Translation: CASSSRVPKLFF.

V and J are TRBV7-2 and TRBJ2-7; D is undetermined. The CDR3 consists of 14 residues. Germline CDR1 reads SGHTA; CDR2 reads FQGNSA. V lost 5 bases, J lost 2 bases, and 13 bases lay in between. CDR3 in amino acids: CASSRQLGTYEQYF. The CDR3 DNA reads TGTGCCAGCAGCCGGCAGCTGGGCACCTACGAGCAGTACTTC.

By sample share, this clone is medium-sized (0.01 to 0.1%). The genes are TRBV12-3 or TRBV12-4 and TRBJ2-7; the D gene is possibly TRBD1 (6 bases). The CDR3 sequence is 16 residues long. V lost 4 bases, J lost 6 bases, and 22 bases lay in between. The CDR3 DNA follows: TGTGCCAGCAGTTCGCTCTCGTGGGGGCTGCATGGCGAGCAGTACTTC. It is translated as CASSSLSWGLHGEQYF.